A single sample is the source of the 10 T cell receptor beta chains below, sequenced in a study of blood T cell repertoires in COVID-19. Method: immunoSEQ multiplex PCR; TCRdb's copy keeps in-frame clones and lacks some. The sample contains approximately 30,000 clones, roughly 80% of which appear only once. Sequenced input: peripheral blood. Receptors were obtained from a man aged 45-60 years with active or convalescent COVID-19.

The J gene is TRBJ2-7, the V gene TRBV25-1, with TRBD2 matching 7 bases. The trim removed 5 bases at V and 6 bases at J, leaving 13 bases unmatched. This CDR3 comprises 15 residues. Per germline, CDR1 MGHDK and CDR2 SYGVNS. This CDR3 reads CASSYLTSAVTEQYF. CDR3 coding DNA: TGTGCCAGCAGTTACCTCACTAGCGCTGTTACCGAGCAGTACTTC.

The chain carries TRBV7-2 and TRBJ2-7; the D is unclear. The CDR3 spans 14 residues. Trimming stripped 5 bases from V and 3 bases from J, with 14 bases between. Germline CDR1 reads SGHTA; CDR2 reads FQGNSA. The CDR3 spells CASSPQVGNYEQYF. In nucleotides, the CDR3 is TGTGCCAGCAGCCCCCAGGTCGGCAACTACGAGCAGTACTTC.

The chain carries TRBV5-1 and TRBJ2-1; D unresolved. The CDR3 totals 12 residues. V was clipped by 4 bases and J by 5 bases, with 7 bases between them. Germline lookup yields CDR1 SGHRS and CDR2 YFSETQ. The CDR3 sequence is CASSPSDNEQFF. CDR3 nucleotide sequence: TGCGCCAGCAGCCCGAGTGACAATGAGCAGTTCTTC.

CDR3 nucleotides: TGTGCCACCAGCAGGAGTACAGGGGGCGGCACTGAAGCTTTCTTT. Its translation is CATSRSTGGGTEAFF. This rearrangement joins TRBV15 to TRBJ1-1; 9 bases fit TRBD1. V lost 3 bases, J lost 4 bases, and 6 bases stayed unmatched. CDR3 size: 15 residues. Germline-derived CDR1 and CDR2 are LNHNV and YYDKDF (reference sequence).

The J gene is TRBJ2-7, the V gene TRBV6-2 or TRBV6-3; 14 bases are shared with TRBD2. The CDR3 totals 21 residues. The germline CDR1 and CDR2 sequences are MNHEY and SVGEGT. Trimming took 2 bases from V and 5 from J; bases not matched to a gene: 20. For the CDR3, the DNA is TGTGCCAGCAGTTACCAAAACACCGGGACTAGCGGGGGCTCAGCCCTAGACGAGCAGTACTTC. It specifies CASSYQNTGTSGGSALDEQYF.

This clone was recorded only once. The chain uses TRBV19 and TRBJ1-2, with D tentatively TRBD1 (6 bases). The V gene lost 7 bases and the J gene lost 2 bases, with 8 bases spanning the gap. Germline V gene lookup returns CDR1 LNHDA and CDR2 SQIVND (reference sequence). The CDR3 contains 12 residues. The chain's CDR3 is CASNGQNYGYTF. The CDR3 coding sequence is TGTGCCAGTAACGGACAGAACTATGGCTACACCTTC.

The chain recombines TRBV6-5 with TRBJ1-4; possible D gene TRBD1, 6 bases. CDR3 size: 16 residues. From germline, CDR1 is MNHEY and CDR2 SVGAGI. V lost 2 bases and J 2 bases, leaving 12 bases between the germline ends. The chain's CDR3 is CASSYRLGATNEKLFF. CDR3 sequence (DNA): TGTGCCAGCAGTTACCGCCTGGGGGCCACTAATGAAAAACTGTTTTTT.

CDR3 nucleotides: TGCGCCAGCAGCCTTGGGACAGGCCCAACCTACGAGCAGTACTTC. Its translation: CASSLGTGPTYEQYF. V and J are TRBV4-1 and TRBJ2-7; TRBD1 agrees at 8 bases. Germline assignment: CDR1 MGHRA and CDR2 YSYEKL. This CDR3 comprises 15 residues. The V gene end was trimmed by 4 bases and the J gene end by 2 bases; junction bases not matched to a gene: 7.

This rearrangement joins TRBV4-2 to TRBJ1-1; the D gene is possibly TRBD1 (5 bases). The CDR3 loop spans 16 amino acids. V was cut by 0 bases and J by 0 bases, with 11 bases left in between. From germline, CDR1 is LGHNA and CDR2 YNFKEQ. CDR3 in amino acids: CASSQDGDSLNTEAFF. The CDR3 DNA sequence: TGTGCCAGCAGCCAAGATGGTGACAGCTTGAACACTGAAGCTTTCTTT.

The chain carries TRBV4-2 and TRBJ1-2; TRBD1 matches at 7 bases. Looked up from germline, CDR1 is LGHNA and CDR2 is YNFKEQ. V lost 2 bases to trimming and J lost 6 bases; unmatched junction nucleotides: 0. The CDR3 is made up of 12 amino acids. The CDR3 bases are TGTGCCAGCAGCCAACAGGGGGATGGCTACACCTTC. Protein: CASSQQGDGYTF.